Each of the 27 T cell receptor beta chains below was sequenced from the same sample in a study of human T cells and chemical hapten exposure (dated by TCRdb to the early 2020s). Library preparation was by RACE. The reads were generated on a NextSeq 500. The public sequencing data were trimmed at Q25 with fastp and processed into clonotypes with MiXCR by TCRdb, which kept only in-frame beta chains. Each entry is one CDR3 protein sequence, shown with its most common DNA and genes. Here the sample has about 50,000 distinct CDR3 sequences; around 9.5% occur a single time. The ten biggest clones cover around 1.6% of the sample. Taken with the paper, the label for time point translates to: patch test 2, 6 weeks after DPC sensitization. The sample's treatment or condition, from its label and the paper: therapeutic diphenylcyclopropenone sensitization with weekly scalp DPC. The source was whole blood, collected in connection with sensitization to the hapten diphenylcyclopropenone (DPC). Receptors were obtained from a woman aged 45 to 65 with alopecia areata. Some clones in this sample may be carry-over from other donors' samples.

The V gene is TRBV29-1, the J gene TRBJ2-7, with D perhaps matching TRBD1 (6 bases). The CDR3 totals 11 residues. Trimming removed 7 bases at V and 6 bases at J, with 13 bases between. Germline V gene lookup returns CDR1 SQVTM and CDR2 ANQGSEA. CDR3 DNA sequence: TGCAGCGCCAGCAGGGGTGGCGAGCAGTACTTC. Translation: CSASRGGEQYF.

The table lists this clonotype with a few counts. The genes are TRBV11-2 and TRBJ2-7; perhaps TRBD1 as D (6 bases). Trimming removed 4 bases at V and 1 base at J, with 8 bases between. This CDR3 is built from 13 residues. Germline CDR1 is SGHAT and CDR2 is FQNNGV. The DNA for the CDR3 is TGTGCCAGCAGCTCCCAGGGGTCCTACGAGCAGTACTTC. Its protein product is CASSSQGSYEQYF.

This clonotype occurred many times. The chain combines TRBV12-3 or TRBV12-4 with TRBJ1-1; D may be TRBD1 (5 bases). Between the trimmed V and J ends, which lost 6 bases and 1 base, there was a span of 9 bases. This CDR3 contains 13 residues. This CDR3 is CASSPGRNTEAFF. CDR3 coding DNA: TGTGCCAGCAGCCCAGGGAGGAACACTGAAGCTTTCTTT.

V usage is TRBV10-1 and J usage is TRBJ2-1; D gene uncertain. V was trimmed by 5 bases and J by 4 bases, leaving 15 bases between them. Germline loops: CDR1 WNHNN, CDR2 SYGVQD (reference sequence). The CDR3 consists of 15 residues. This chain's CDR3 is CASSPDPREYNEQFF. CDR3 coding DNA: TGCGCCAGCAGTCCGGACCCCAGAGAGTACAATGAGCAGTTCTTC.

Only a few counts were recorded for this clonotype. The chain carries TRBV2 and TRBJ2-1, with D hard to call. V shed 5 bases and J shed 5 bases, with 1 base lying between them. This CDR3 spans 10 amino acids. Germline V gene lookup returns CDR1 SNHLY and CDR2 FYNNEI. The CDR3 sequence: CASSHNEQFF. The DNA for the CDR3 is TGTGCCAGCAGTCACAATGAGCAGTTCTTC. The full variable domain, with the rest looked up from reference TRBV2 and TRBJ2-1, is EPEVTQTPSHQVTQMGQEVILRCVPISNHLYFYWYRQILGQKVEFLVSFYNNEISEKSEIFDDQFSVERPDGSNFTLKIRSTKLEDSAMYFCASSHNEQFFGPGTRLTVL.

This clonotype was counted ten times or more. The chain employs TRBV4-3 and TRBJ1-1, with D maybe TRBD1 (5 bases). Germline-derived CDR1 and CDR2 are LGHNA and YSLEER. The CDR3 is 15 residues long. Trimming cost V 7 bases and J 4 bases, with 19 bases left between them. The CDR3 loop is CASTPRGGESTEAFF. DNA for the CDR3: TGCGCCAGCACCCCACGGGGGGGGGAAAGCACTGAAGCTTTCTTT.

The chain combines TRBV20-1 with TRBJ1-5; 7 bases agree with TRBD1. The CDR3 is 16 residues long. J was trimmed by 3 bases and V by 5 bases; bases with no gene match: 13. Germline assignment: CDR1 DFQATT and CDR2 SNEGSKA (reference sequence). The CDR3 is CSAYRLDRADNQPQHF. DNA of the CDR3: TGCAGTGCTTATCGCCTCGACAGGGCCGACAATCAGCCCCAGCATTTT.

J is TRBJ1-6 and V is TRBV20-1; no definite D call. This CDR3 is built from 17 residues. Germline values: CDR1 DFQATT, CDR2 SNEGSKA (reference sequence). With 3 bases removed from V and 1 base from J, the gap between germline ends came to 16 bases. In nucleotides, the CDR3 is TGCAGTGCTAGGCGGTCCACCCGCGGGTCCTATAATTCACCCCTCCACTTT. Translated: CSARRSTRGSYNSPLHF.

In this sample, this clonotype turned up a few times. The gene calls are TRBV18 and TRBJ1-4, with D maybe TRBD1 (5 bases). This CDR3 spans 13 amino acids. The ends were cut back, 2 bases at V and 7 bases at J, with 8 bases in the middle. Germline CDR1 KGHSH, CDR2 LQKENI. The CDR3 region has the DNA TGTGCCAGCTCACCAGGGGCGAGTGAAAAACTGTTTTTT. Translating gives CASSPGASEKLFF.

CDR3 sequence (DNA): TGCGCCAGCAGCCCAAGAGGGGGACCAGATACGCAGTATTTT. Protein sequence: CASSPRGGPDTQYF. The chain combines TRBV4-1 with TRBJ2-3, with D possibly TRBD1 on 6 matching bases. V shed 4 bases and J shed 4 bases, with 12 bases lying between them. This CDR3 has 14 amino acids. The germline gives CDR1 MGHRA, CDR2 YSYEKL.

In this sample, this clonotype turned up many times. J is TRBJ1-1 and V is TRBV9, with 7 bases fitting TRBD1. Germline values: CDR1 SGDLS, CDR2 YYNGEE. The CDR3 runs 16 residues. V shed 5 bases and J 0 bases; nucleotides not matched to a gene: 10. The CDR3 reads CASRRGQNNMNTEAFF. CDR3 nucleotides: TGTGCCAGCAGGAGGGGGCAGAATAACATGAACACTGAAGCTTTCTTT.

This clonotype was recorded at least ten times. The V call is TRBV28, the J call TRBJ2-1; no clear D gene. Germline CDR1 is MDHEN and CDR2 is SYDVKM. This CDR3 contains 13 residues. With 2 bases removed from V and 5 bases from J, the gap between germline ends came to 7 bases. In nucleotides, the CDR3 is TGTGCCAGCAGTTTAATGCCCAACAATGAGCAGTTCTTC. Translated: CASSLMPNNEQFF.

This clonotype has a handful of counts. This chain links TRBV4-2 with TRBJ2-7; D gene uncertain. Germline V gene data show CDR1 as LGHNA and CDR2 as YNFKEQ. This CDR3 is built from 15 residues. V gave up 0 bases and J gave up 3 bases, with 12 bases separating them. In DNA form, the CDR3 reads TGTGCCAGCAGCCAAGATATCGGTAATGTCTACGAGCAGTACTTC. Its protein product is CASSQDIGNVYEQYF.

The chain uses TRBV12-3 or TRBV12-4 and TRBJ1-1; D gene ambiguous. V lost 1 base to trimming and J lost 7 bases, with 13 bases between them. The CDR3 covers 14 residues. CDR3 nucleotides: TGTGCCAGCAGTTTAGAGGGCGCTGAGGATGAAGCTTTCTTT. This sequence encodes CASSLEGAEDEAFF.

This clonotype was seen ten or more times. This chain connects TRBV29-1 to TRBJ1-1; 9 bases match TRBD1. The CDR3 covers 13 residues. Germline V gives CDR1 SQVTM, CDR2 ANQGSEA. V trimming: 7 bases; J trimming: 0 bases; junction bases outside the gene matches: 3. The CDR3 is CSADRGLNTEAFF. DNA of the CDR3: TGCAGCGCGGACAGGGGATTGAACACTGAAGCTTTCTTT.

This clonotype appeared many times. The J gene is TRBJ1-1, the V gene TRBV5-4; D gene uncertain. This CDR3 is built from 14 residues. Germline loops: CDR1 SGHNT, CDR2 YYREEE (reference sequence). V was pared by 3 bases and J by 1 base, with 10 bases between. CDR3 in amino acids: CASSSREANTEAFF. The CDR3 DNA follows: TGTGCCAGCAGCTCGCGGGAAGCGAACACTGAAGCTTTCTTT.

The chain recombines TRBV12-3 or TRBV12-4 with TRBJ2-7; D ambiguous. Between the trimmed V and J ends, which lost 2 bases and 7 bases, there was a span of 12 bases. The CDR3 runs 13 residues. The CDR3 sequence: CASSLNQGSEQYF. In DNA form, the CDR3 reads TGTGCCAGCAGTTTAAATCAAGGGTCAGAGCAGTACTTC.

The V call is TRBV7-2, the J call TRBJ2-1; D not certain. CDR1 and CDR2 from the germline V gene are SGHTA and FQGNSA. This CDR3 spans 12 amino acids. Trimming pared 3 bases from V and 6 bases from J, leaving 6 bases between. The CDR3 here is CASSFQTNEQFF. In DNA form, the CDR3 reads TGTGCCAGCAGCTTTCAGACCAATGAGCAGTTCTTC.

The sample holds a few counts of this clonotype. V is TRBV5-1 and J is TRBJ2-2; D not certain. Germline V gene data show CDR1 as SGHRS and CDR2 as YFSETQ. V was trimmed by 0 bases and J by 6 bases, leaving 6 bases between them. This CDR3 has 13 amino acids. CDR3 sequence reads: CASSLERPGELFF. CDR3 nucleotides: TGCGCCAGCAGCTTGGAGAGGCCCGGGGAGCTGTTTTTT.

Ten or more counts support this clonotype. The rearrangement uses TRBV29-1 and TRBJ1-4, with D possibly TRBD1 on 5 matching bases. Germline V gene sequence: CDR1 SQVTM, CDR2 ANQGSEA. The V end was cut by 4 bases, the J end by 5 bases, with 8 bases between. The CDR3 totals 12 residues. The CDR3 spells CSVARDNEKLFF. CDR3 in DNA: TGCAGCGTTGCGCGGGACAATGAAAAACTGTTTTTT.

This clonotype was seen repeatedly, ten times or more. The rearrangement links TRBV29-1 to TRBJ2-3; no reliable D call. The CDR3 is made up of 12 amino acids. V gave up 3 bases and J gave up 7 bases, with 11 bases separating them. Germline CDR1 SQVTM, CDR2 ANQGSEA. The CDR3 DNA reads TGCAGCGTTGACACCGGCGTATATACGCAGTATTTT. Protein: CSVDTGVYTQYF.

This clonotype was seen more than once but under ten times. CDR3 nucleotide sequence: TGTGCCAGCAGCCCATTGACCTCCTCCTACGAGCAGTACTTC. Its protein product is CASSPLTSSYEQYF. The J gene is TRBJ2-7, the V gene TRBV6-5; D unclear. The CDR3 spans 14 residues. Looked up from germline, CDR1 is MNHEY and CDR2 is SVGAGI. Trimming removed 6 bases at V and 0 bases at J, with 12 bases between.

This clonotype was seen repeatedly, ten times or more. The chain recombines TRBV6-5 with TRBJ1-2; TRBD1 agrees at 9 bases. This CDR3 is 15 amino acids long. After removal of 0 bases from V and 4 bases from J, the junction contained 3 bases not matched to a gene. Germline assignment: CDR1 MNHEY and CDR2 SVGAGI. CDR3 loop: CASSYSTTGGYGYTF. CDR3 sequence (DNA): TGTGCCAGCAGTTACTCTACGACAGGGGGCTATGGCTACACCTTC.

This clonotype came up many times. The CDR3 region is CASSLGGNGYTF. DNA of the CDR3: TGTGCCAGCAGCTTAGGGGGAAATGGCTACACCTTC. This chain links TRBV7-6 with TRBJ1-2, with D hard to call. Between the trimmed V and J ends, which lost 1 base and 6 bases, there was a span of 6 bases. The germline gives CDR1 SGHVS, CDR2 FNYEAQ. The CDR3 extends over 12 amino acids.

The rearrangement uses TRBV3-1 and TRBJ2-1; 7 bases align to TRBD2. The trim removed 4 bases at V and 8 bases at J, leaving 2 bases unmatched. This CDR3 has 12 amino acids. Looked up from germline, CDR1 is LGHDT and CDR2 is YNNKEL (reference sequence). This chain's CDR3 is CASSPLADEQFF. The CDR3 DNA sequence: TGTGCCAGCAGCCCTCTAGCGGATGAGCAGTTCTTC.

This clonotype showed up many times. The chain joins TRBV6-2 or TRBV6-3 to TRBJ2-1; maybe TRBD2 (5 bases). The length of the CDR3 is 13 residues. V was shortened by 5 bases and J by 3 bases, with 8 bases between the two germline ends. Looked up from germline, CDR1 is MNHEY and CDR2 is SVGEGT. The DNA of the CDR3 is TGTGCCAGCAGTCCAGACTACTACAATGAGCAGTTCTTC. Encoded protein: CASSPDYYNEQFF.

This clonotype was recorded at least ten times. The chain carries TRBV7-9 and TRBJ1-2; possibly TRBD1 for D (5 bases). The CDR3 covers 13 residues. Germline V CDR1 and CDR2: SEHNR, FQNEAQ (reference sequence). The germline V and J ends were trimmed by 5 bases and 5 bases, with 12 bases remaining between them. Here the CDR3 DNA reads TGTGCCAGCAGCCCAGGGAATTCGTATGGCTACACCTTC. The encoded protein is CASSPGNSYGYTF.